A selection of T cell receptor beta chains follows, all from one sample in a study of vaccination and CD4 T cells after COVID-19. TCRdb redid the calling of the PCR reads with MiXCR, one entry per CDR3 protein. Of some 33,000 distinct CDR3 sequences listed, 35% to 40% are singletons. Sequenced material: CD4+ T cells from blood, taken about 7 months after SARS-CoV-2 vaccination. The receptors originated from a human donor who had recovered from COVID-19. Both conserved end residues are part of each CDR3. The D gene is left open where the match is weak. Rows give clone size only sometimes, using once, few, many, or a class for an expanded clone.

D	length	size	V	J	DNA	CDR3
-	18	-	TRBV28	TRBJ2-1	TGTGCCAGCAGTTTAAGGAGCAGGGAGCGGAAGCCATACAATGAGCAGTTCTTC	CASSLRSRERKPYNEQFF
-	14	-	TRBV6-1	TRBJ1-6	TGTGCCAGCGAAACAGGGTCGATCGGTTCACCCCTCCACTTT	CASETGSIGSPLHF
-	12	medium-sized	TRBV20-1	TRBJ2-2	TGCAGTGCTGCTACGAACACCGGGGAGCTGTTTTTT	CSAATNTGELFF
-	12	-	TRBV28	TRBJ2-7	TGTGCCAGCAGTCGACCGAACTACGAGCAGTACTTC	CASSRPNYEQYF
-	14	few	TRBV20-1	TRBJ2-3	TGCAGTGCTAGAGTACTAGGTACCAAAGATACGCAGTATTTT	CSARVLGTKDTQYF
-	12	-	TRBV6-2/TRBV6-3	TRBJ2-5	TGTGCCAGCAGTTGGGCAGCAGAGACCCAGTACTTC	CASSWAAETQYF
TRBD1	16	-	TRBV7-2	TRBJ1-2	TGTGCCAGCAGCTTAGCTCGACAGGGTGGCAACTATGGCTACACCTTC	CASSLARQGGNYGYTF
TRBD2	14	-	TRBV20-1	TRBJ2-1	TGCAGTGCTAGAGTTGCGGGAGGTCCAGCTGAGCAGTTCTTC	CSARVAGGPAEQFF
-	13	-	TRBV30	TRBJ1-2	TGTGCCTGGAGTATACTCAGGAACTATGGCTACACCTTC	CAWSILRNYGYTF
-	12	-	TRBV19	TRBJ2-5	TGTGCCAGTAGTAAACCCCAAGAGACCCAGTACTTC	CASSKPQETQYF
TRBD2	14	-	TRBV20-1	TRBJ2-3	TGCAGTGCTAGCGTAGCGGGAGTCCCAGATACGCAGTATTTT	CSASVAGVPDTQYF
-	13	-	TRBV5-6	TRBJ1-6	TGTGCCAGCAGCAGCTTGTCAGGCTCACCCCTCCACTTT	CASSSLSGSPLHF
-	12	few	TRBV20-1	TRBJ1-5	TGCAGTGCTGCCGACAGTAATCAGCCCCAGCATTTT	CSAADSNQPQHF
-	12	-	TRBV25-1	TRBJ1-6	TGTGCCAGCGGATCCTATAATTCACCCCTCCACTTT	CASGSYNSPLHF
-	14	-	TRBV7-2	TRBJ2-5	TGTGCCAGCAGTGCTCCCCCCCGTTTCGAGACCCAGTACTTC	CASSAPPRFETQYF
-	15	-	TRBV7-2	TRBJ1-2	TGTGCCAGCAGCTATAACGGGCTTAAGGGAGTCGGCTACACCTTC	CASSYNGLKGVGYTF
-	16	-	TRBV28	TRBJ1-5	TGTGCCAGCAGCCCCGCTATGATTTATAGCAATCAGCCCCAGCATTTT	CASSPAMIYSNQPQHF
-	14	few	TRBV15	TRBJ2-2	TGTGCCACCAGTGACGCCGCAGGTACCGGGGAGCTGTTTTTT	CATSDAAGTGELFF
TRBD1	16	few	TRBV7-9	TRBJ1-5	TGTGCCAGCAGCTTAGGGGACAGGGGTGGCGATCAGCCCCAGCATTTT	CASSLGDRGGDQPQHF
-	14	-	TRBV4-3	TRBJ2-7	TGCGCCAGCAGCCAAGGGTTACAGGGTTACGAGCAGTACTTC	CASSQGLQGYEQYF
TRBD2	17	-	TRBV11-3	TRBJ2-1	TGTGCCAGCAGCTCCAAAAGGTCGGGACTAGCGGAGGGGGAGCAGTTCTTC	CASSSKRSGLAEGEQFF
TRBD2	14	few	TRBV20-1	TRBJ2-3	TGCAGTGCTAGAGCGGAAGCGGGAGGACGTATGCAGTATTTT	CSARAEAGGRMQYF
-	14	-	TRBV4-1	TRBJ2-4	TGCGCCAGCAGCCAAGATAGTGGTACGCCGAATAAGTACTTC	CASSQDSGTPNKYF
-	13	few	TRBV7-2	TRBJ2-5	TGTGCCAGCAGCAAGGAGAGAATAGAGACCCAGTACTTC	CASSKERIETQYF
TRBD2	15	medium-sized	TRBV15	TRBJ2-7	TGTGCCACCAGCAGAGATCGGGAGGGGCCGGACGAGCAGTACTTC	CATSRDREGPDEQYF
-	18	-	TRBV19	TRBJ1-5	TGTGCCAGTAGGAGGGGGAGGGCCCCCCTATATAGCAATCAGCCCCAGCATTTT	CASRRGRAPLYSNQPQHF
-	12	-	TRBV6-1	TRBJ2-5	TGTGCCAGCAGTGAATTGGTGGAGACCCAGTACTTC	CASSELVETQYF
TRBD2	18	-	TRBV7-2	TRBJ2-1	TGTGCCAGCAGCTTCACGGGGACTAGCGGTACAGGGGACAATGAGCAGTTCTTC	CASSFTGTSGTGDNEQFF
-	16	few	TRBV20-1	TRBJ2-7	TGCAGTGCTAGAAAGACTAGTACCTTAGACTCCTACGAGCAGTACTTC	CSARKTSTLDSYEQYF
-	13	medium-sized	TRBV7-2	TRBJ1-2	TGTGCCAGCAGCTTAGGACGGTTCGATGGCTACACCTTC	CASSLGRFDGYTF
-	14	-	TRBV2	TRBJ2-7	TGTGCCAGCAGTGGCGGGATACCCTCCTACGAGCAGTACTTC	CASSGGIPSYEQYF
TRBD2	16	-	TRBV19	TRBJ2-5	TGTGCCAGTAGTATAGCACTAGCGTTTGGTGGGGAGACCCAGTACTTC	CASSIALAFGGETQYF
TRBD2	14	-	TRBV2	TRBJ2-1	TGTGCCAGCGCGGGGGGGGGAGCTTCCAATGAGCAGTTCTTC	CASAGGGASNEQFF
TRBD1	17	-	TRBV4-1	TRBJ1-5	TGCGCCAGCAGCCAGGCGTATATGGGGCAGGGGGGTCAGCCCCAGCATTTT	CASSQAYMGQGGQPQHF
-	15	-	TRBV6-2/TRBV6-3	TRBJ2-6	TGTGCCAGCAGTTCTACAGGGACTGGGGCCAACGTCCTGACTTTC	CASSSTGTGANVLTF
-	16	few	TRBV19	TRBJ2-3	TGTGCCAGTAGTAAGGGACTCTCCGATACCACAGATACGCAGTATTTT	CASSKGLSDTTDTQYF
TRBD2	15	-	TRBV4-3	TRBJ2-5	TGCGCCAGCAGCCAGAGCCTAGCGGACCAAGAGACCCAGTACTTC	CASSQSLADQETQYF
TRBD2	17	-	TRBV20-1	TRBJ2-7	TGCAGTGCTAGAGATTTCAGGACTAGCGGGAGCTCCTACGAGCAGTACTTC	CSARDFRTSGSSYEQYF
-	14	-	TRBV6-5	TRBJ1-1	TGTGCCAGCAGTTACAGTCGTATGAACACTGAAGCTTTCTTT	CASSYSRMNTEAFF
TRBD2	19	-	TRBV7-2	TRBJ2-1	TGTGCCAGCAGCTTAGATGGACACCTTCTAGCGGGAGGACACAATGAGCAGTTCTTC	CASSLDGHLLAGGHNEQFF